Listed below are T cell receptor beta chains from one sample, sequenced in a study of blood T cell repertoires in COVID-19. Only in-frame clones appear in the TCRdb table, and some are missing; sequencing was by immunoSEQ multiplex PCR. The sample includes fewer than 110,000 clones, about 85% of them seen just once. Specimen: peripheral blood. The receptors were sampled from a man aged 50 to 59 in a cohort sampled during active COVID-19. CDR3s include the opening cysteine and the closing phenylalanine or tryptophan. Fields, in order: V gene, J gene, CDR3 protein.

v_gene: TRBV5-6; j_gene: TRBJ1-6; CDR3aa: CASSLEDRGGSPLHF
v_gene: TRBV4-3; j_gene: TRBJ1-6; CDR3aa: CASSQGQSYNSPLHF
v_gene: TRBV5-5; j_gene: TRBJ2-3; CDR3aa: CASSSTSAGTDTQYF
v_gene: TRBV5-4; j_gene: TRBJ2-5; CDR3aa: CASSLQGQKETQYF
v_gene: TRBV9; j_gene: TRBJ2-5; CDR3aa: CASSVGQGETQYF
v_gene: TRBV5-1; j_gene: TRBJ1-1; CDR3aa: CASSVQGNTEAFF
v_gene: TRBV7-8; j_gene: TRBJ2-5; CDR3aa: CASSLVVRDQETQYF
v_gene: TRBV5-8; j_gene: TRBJ1-2; CDR3aa: CASSLTEGYGYTF
v_gene: TRBV5-1; j_gene: TRBJ1-1; CDR3aa: CASRYGQGGTEAFF
v_gene: TRBV7-8; j_gene: TRBJ1-1; CDR3aa: CASSPGDHSNTEAFF
v_gene: TRBV20-1; j_gene: TRBJ2-1; CDR3aa: CSASTSSLNEQFF
v_gene: TRBV5-1; j_gene: TRBJ2-2; CDR3aa: CASSPRTGLGTGELFF
v_gene: TRBV2; j_gene: TRBJ2-3; CDR3aa: CASSSSGGADTQYF
v_gene: TRBV11-2; j_gene: TRBJ2-5; CDR3aa: CASSPGVHTGQETQYF
v_gene: TRBV7-2; j_gene: TRBJ2-3; CDR3aa: CASSLADTQYF
v_gene: TRBV11-2; j_gene: TRBJ2-6; CDR3aa: CASSLQGAGANVLTF
v_gene: TRBV27; j_gene: TRBJ2-1; CDR3aa: CASSLAGGPWNEQFF
v_gene: TRBV19; j_gene: TRBJ2-3; CDR3aa: CASSAGYTDTQYF
v_gene: TRBV7-2; j_gene: TRBJ1-2; CDR3aa: CASSPPGQVYGYTF
v_gene: TRBV6-5; j_gene: TRBJ2-7; CDR3aa: CASRHGVGGAYEQYF
v_gene: TRBV3-1/TRBV3-2; j_gene: TRBJ2-2; CDR3aa: CASSPGTGLAGELFF
v_gene: TRBV4-2; j_gene: TRBJ2-1; CDR3aa: CASSQMSGRSSYNEQFF
v_gene: TRBV6-5; j_gene: TRBJ1-2; CDR3aa: CASSNSGYGYTF
v_gene: TRBV7-2; j_gene: TRBJ1-1; CDR3aa: CASSLEGETAEAFF
v_gene: TRBV4-2; j_gene: TRBJ2-2; CDR3aa: CASRATGGGFDTGELFF
v_gene: TRBV19; j_gene: TRBJ2-5; CDR3aa: CASSHREKETQYF
v_gene: TRBV5-6; j_gene: TRBJ1-1; CDR3aa: CASSLYAGGTEAFF